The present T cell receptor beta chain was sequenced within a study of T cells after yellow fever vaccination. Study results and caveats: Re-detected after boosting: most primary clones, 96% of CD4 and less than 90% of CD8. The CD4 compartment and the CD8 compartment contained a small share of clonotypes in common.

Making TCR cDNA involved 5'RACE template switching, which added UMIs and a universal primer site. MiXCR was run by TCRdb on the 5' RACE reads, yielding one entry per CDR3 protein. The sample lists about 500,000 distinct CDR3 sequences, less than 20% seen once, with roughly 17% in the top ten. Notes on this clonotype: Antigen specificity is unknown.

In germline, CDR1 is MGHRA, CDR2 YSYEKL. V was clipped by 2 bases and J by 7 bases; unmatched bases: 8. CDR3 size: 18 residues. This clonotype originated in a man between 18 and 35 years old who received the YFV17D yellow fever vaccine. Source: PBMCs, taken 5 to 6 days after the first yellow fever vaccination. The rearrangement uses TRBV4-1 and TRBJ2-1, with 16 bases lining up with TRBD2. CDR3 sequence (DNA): TGCGCCAGCAGCCAACTGGACCTGGGACTAGCGGGGGGGAATGAGCAGTTCTTC. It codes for CASSQLDLGLAGGNEQFF.